The source of this TCR beta chain is a study of molecular identifiers for immune sequencing clone quantification. Findings of the study overall: A single cell's spiked Jurkat TCR RNA was reportedly detectable among roughly 1 million naive cells.

TCRdb fed the PCR reads into MiXCR, producing one record per CDR3 protein. Counted here are about half a million distinct CDR3 sequences, about 25% occurring once; the ten biggest clones make up about 0.75%. This clonotype was seen once. The antigen remains undetermined. A much larger clone lies a single base off, so this may be a read error. In this CDR3 the conserved last residue, phenylalanine or tryptophan, is missing, so a read error is likely. The CDR3 runs 13 residues. Trimming shortened V by 8 bases and J by 5 bases, and 15 bases separated the two germline ends. This sequence joins TRBV5-3 and TRBJ2-3; D not resolved. TRBV5-3 is marked as an open reading frame, function uncertain. The receptor was isolated from a human donor in good health. Some libraries in this study had Jurkat cell RNA spiked in. Sequenced: naive CD8+ T cells from blood, with Jurkat cell RNA spiked in. The subset denotes: FACS-sorted CD8+CD4-CCR7+CD45RA+ naive T cells. In DNA form, the CDR3 reads TGTGCCAGCAGCCCGGGCGCTTTAGATACGCAGTATCTT. This translates into CASSPGALDTQYL.